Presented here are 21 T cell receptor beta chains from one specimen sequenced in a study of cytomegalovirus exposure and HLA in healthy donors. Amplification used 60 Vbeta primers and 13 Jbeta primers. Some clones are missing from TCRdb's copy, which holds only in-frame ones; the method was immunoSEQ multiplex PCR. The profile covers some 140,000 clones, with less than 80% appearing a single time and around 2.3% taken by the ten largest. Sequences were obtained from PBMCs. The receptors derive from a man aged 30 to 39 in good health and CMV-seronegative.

CDR3 nucleotides: TGTGCCAGCAGCCTATACCGGGACATATCTGGGGCCAACGTCCTGACTTTC. Translating gives CASSLYRDISGANVLTF. The V and J genes are TRBV14 and TRBJ2-6; TRBD1 might be the D (6 bases). The V gene lost 4 bases and the J gene lost 1 base, with 14 bases spanning the gap. Looked up from germline, CDR1 is SGHDN and CDR2 is FVKESK. The CDR3 totals 17 residues.

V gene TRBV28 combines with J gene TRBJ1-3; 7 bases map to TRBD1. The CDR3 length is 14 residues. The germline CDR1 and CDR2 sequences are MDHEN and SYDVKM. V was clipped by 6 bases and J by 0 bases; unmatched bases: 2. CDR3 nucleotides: TGTGCCAGCAGGGGGACAGTCTCTGGAAACACCATATATTTT. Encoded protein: CASRGTVSGNTIYF.

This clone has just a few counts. CDR3 nucleotide sequence: TGTGCCAGCAGCTCCGGACAGGGGGCGTCGCCCCAGCATTTT. It is translated as CASSSGQGASPQHF. The genes are TRBV7-2 and TRBJ1-5; 11 bases are shared with TRBD1. CDR1 and CDR2 from the germline V gene are SGHTA and FQGNSA. CDR3 size: 14 residues. Trimming at V came to 4 bases and at J to 9 bases, leaving 5 bases not matched to a gene. The full variable domain, completed using reference TRBV7-2 and TRBJ1-5, is GAGVSQSPSNKVTEKGKDVELRCDPISGHTALYWYRQSLGQGLEFLIYFQGNSAPDKSGLPSDRFSAERTGGSVSTLTIQRTQQEDSAVYLCASSSGQGASPQHFGDGTRLSIL.

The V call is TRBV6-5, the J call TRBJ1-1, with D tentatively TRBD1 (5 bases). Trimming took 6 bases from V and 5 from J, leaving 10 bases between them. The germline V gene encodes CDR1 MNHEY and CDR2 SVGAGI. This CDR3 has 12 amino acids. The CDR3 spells CASSPGTTEAFF. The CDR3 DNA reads TGTGCCAGCAGCCCCGGGACTACTGAAGCTTTCTTT.

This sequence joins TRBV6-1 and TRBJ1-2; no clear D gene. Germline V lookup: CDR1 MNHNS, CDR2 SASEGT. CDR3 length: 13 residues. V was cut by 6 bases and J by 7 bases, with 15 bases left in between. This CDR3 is CASRAGLYGGYTF. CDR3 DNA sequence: TGTGCCAGCAGGGCGGGCCTCTATGGTGGCTACACCTTC.

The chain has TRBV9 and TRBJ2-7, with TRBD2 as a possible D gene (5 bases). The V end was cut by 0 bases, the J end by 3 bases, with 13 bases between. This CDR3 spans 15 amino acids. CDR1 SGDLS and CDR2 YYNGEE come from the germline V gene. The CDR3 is CASSVGQLGGYEQYF. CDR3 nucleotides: TGTGCCAGCAGCGTAGGGCAATTAGGAGGCTACGAGCAGTACTTC. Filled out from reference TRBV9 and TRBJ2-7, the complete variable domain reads DSGVTQTPKHLITATGQRVTLRCSPRSGDLSVYWYQQSLDQGLQFLIQYYNGEERAKGNILERFSAQQFPDLHSELNLSSLELGDSALYFCASSVGQLGGYEQYFGPGTRLTVT.

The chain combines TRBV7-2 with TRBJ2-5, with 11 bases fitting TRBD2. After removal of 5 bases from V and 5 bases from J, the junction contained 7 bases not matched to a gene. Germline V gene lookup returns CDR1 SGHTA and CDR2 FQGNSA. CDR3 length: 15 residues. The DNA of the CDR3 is TGTGCCAGCAGCGACGATAGCGGGGGGGCCGAGACCCAGTACTTC. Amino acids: CASSDDSGGAETQYF.

The CDR3 nucleotides are TGTGCCAGCAGCTTGGACAGGGGCACCTATGGCTACACCTTC. As protein: CASSLDRGTYGYTF. The chain links TRBV5-4 to TRBJ1-2; 7 nucleotides agree with TRBD1. Trimming at V came to 0 bases and at J to 4 bases, leaving 3 bases not matched to a gene. This CDR3 has 14 amino acids. CDR1 and CDR2 from the germline V gene are SGHNT and YYREEE (reference sequence).

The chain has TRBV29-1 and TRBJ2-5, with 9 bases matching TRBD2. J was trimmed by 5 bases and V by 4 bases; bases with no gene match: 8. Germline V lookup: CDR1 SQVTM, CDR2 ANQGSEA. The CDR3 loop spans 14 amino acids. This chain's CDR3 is CSVVVAGVGETQYF. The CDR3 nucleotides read TGCAGCGTTGTGGTAGCGGGGGTTGGGGAGACCCAGTACTTC.

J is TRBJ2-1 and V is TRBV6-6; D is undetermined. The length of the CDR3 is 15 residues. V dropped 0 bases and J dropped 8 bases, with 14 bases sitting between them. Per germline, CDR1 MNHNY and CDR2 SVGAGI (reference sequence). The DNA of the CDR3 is TGTGCCAGCAGTTACTCGTCCGCGTTGTCTGATGAGCAGTTCTTC. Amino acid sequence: CASSYSSALSDEQFF.

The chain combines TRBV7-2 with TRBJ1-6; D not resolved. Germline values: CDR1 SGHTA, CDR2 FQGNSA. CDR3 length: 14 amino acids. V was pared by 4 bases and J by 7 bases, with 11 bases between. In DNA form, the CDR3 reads TGTGCCAGCAGCTCCGTAACATACAATTCACCCCTCCACTTT. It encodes CASSSVTYNSPLHF.

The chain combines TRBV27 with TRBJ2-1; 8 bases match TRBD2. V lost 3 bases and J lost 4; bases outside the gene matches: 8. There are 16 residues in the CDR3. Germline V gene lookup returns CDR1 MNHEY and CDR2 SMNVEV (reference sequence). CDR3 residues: CASSFLGGAVYNEQFF. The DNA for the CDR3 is TGTGCCAGCAGTTTTCTCGGGGGGGCCGTGTACAATGAGCAGTTCTTC.

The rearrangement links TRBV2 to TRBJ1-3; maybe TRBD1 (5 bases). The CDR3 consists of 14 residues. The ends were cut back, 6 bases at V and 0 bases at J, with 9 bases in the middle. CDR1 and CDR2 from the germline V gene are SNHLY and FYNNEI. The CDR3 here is CASRDTNSGNTIYF. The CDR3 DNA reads TGTGCCAGCAGGGACACAAACTCTGGAAACACCATATATTTT.

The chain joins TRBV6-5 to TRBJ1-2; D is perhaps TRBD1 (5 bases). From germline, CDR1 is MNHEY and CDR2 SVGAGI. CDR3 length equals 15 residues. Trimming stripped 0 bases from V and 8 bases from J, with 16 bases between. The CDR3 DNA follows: TGTGCCAGCAGTTACTCGCCCAGGGAGGGCTTCGGCTACACCTTC. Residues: CASSYSPREGFGYTF.

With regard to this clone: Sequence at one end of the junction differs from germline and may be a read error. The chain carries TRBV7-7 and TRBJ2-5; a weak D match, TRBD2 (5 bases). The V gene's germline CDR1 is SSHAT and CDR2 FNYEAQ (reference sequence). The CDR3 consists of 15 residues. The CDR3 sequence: CASSPVRERGETQYF. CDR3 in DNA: TGTGCTAGCAGCCCAGTAAGGGAGCGTGGAGAGACCCAGTACTTC.

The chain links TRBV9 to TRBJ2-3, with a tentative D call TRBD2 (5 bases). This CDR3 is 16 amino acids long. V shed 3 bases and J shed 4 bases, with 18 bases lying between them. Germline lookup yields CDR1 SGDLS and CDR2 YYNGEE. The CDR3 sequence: CASSARERWVPDTQYF. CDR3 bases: TGTGCCAGCAGCGCGAGGGAGCGATGGGTGCCAGATACGCAGTATTTT.

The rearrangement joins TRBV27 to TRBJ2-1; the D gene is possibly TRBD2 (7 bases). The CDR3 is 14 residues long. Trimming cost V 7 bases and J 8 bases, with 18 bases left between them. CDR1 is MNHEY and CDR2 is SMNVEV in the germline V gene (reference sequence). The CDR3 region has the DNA TGTGCCAGCAAATTAATCGGGGGGCCCGATGAGCAGTTCTTC. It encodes CASKLIGGPDEQFF.

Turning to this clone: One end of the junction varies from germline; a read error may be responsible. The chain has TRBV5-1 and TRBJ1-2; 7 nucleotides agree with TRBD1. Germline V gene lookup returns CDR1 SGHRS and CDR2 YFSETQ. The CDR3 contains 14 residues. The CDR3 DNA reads TGCGCCAGCAGCTTGGTGGAAGGGGGCTATGGCTACCCCTTC. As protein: CASSLVEGGYGYPF. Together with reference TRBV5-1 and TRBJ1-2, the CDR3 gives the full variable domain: KAGVTQTPRYLIKTRGQQVTLSCSPISGHRSVSWYQQTPGQGLQFLFEYFSETQRNKGNFPGRFSGRQFSNSRSEMNVSTLELGDSALYLCASSLVEGGYGYPFGSGTRLTVV.

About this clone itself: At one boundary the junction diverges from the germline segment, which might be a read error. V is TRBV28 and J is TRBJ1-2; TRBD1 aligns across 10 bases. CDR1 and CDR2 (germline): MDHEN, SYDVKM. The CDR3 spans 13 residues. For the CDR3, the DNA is TGTGCCAGCAGATCGGGACAGGGGTCTAACTACCCCTTC. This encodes CASRSGQGSNYPF.

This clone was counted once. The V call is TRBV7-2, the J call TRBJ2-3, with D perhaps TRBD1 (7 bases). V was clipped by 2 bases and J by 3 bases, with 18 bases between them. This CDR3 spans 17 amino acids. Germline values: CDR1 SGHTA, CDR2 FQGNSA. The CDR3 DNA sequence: TGTGCCAGCAGCTTAAATTCGGGGGCAGGGGGGACAGATACGCAGTATTTT. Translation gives CASSLNSGAGGTDTQYF. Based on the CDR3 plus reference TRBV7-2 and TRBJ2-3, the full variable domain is GAGVSQSPSNKVTEKGKDVELRCDPISGHTALYWYRQSLGQGLEFLIYFQGNSAPDKSGLPSDRFSAERTGGSVSTLTIQRTQQEDSAVYLCASSLNSGAGGTDTQYFGPGTRLTVL.

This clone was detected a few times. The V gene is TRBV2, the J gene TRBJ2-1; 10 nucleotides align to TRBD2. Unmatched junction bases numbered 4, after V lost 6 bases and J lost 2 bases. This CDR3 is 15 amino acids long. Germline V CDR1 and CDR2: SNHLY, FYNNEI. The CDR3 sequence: CASRTSGGAYNEQFF. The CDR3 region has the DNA TGTGCCAGCAGAACCAGCGGGGGGGCCTACAATGAGCAGTTCTTC.